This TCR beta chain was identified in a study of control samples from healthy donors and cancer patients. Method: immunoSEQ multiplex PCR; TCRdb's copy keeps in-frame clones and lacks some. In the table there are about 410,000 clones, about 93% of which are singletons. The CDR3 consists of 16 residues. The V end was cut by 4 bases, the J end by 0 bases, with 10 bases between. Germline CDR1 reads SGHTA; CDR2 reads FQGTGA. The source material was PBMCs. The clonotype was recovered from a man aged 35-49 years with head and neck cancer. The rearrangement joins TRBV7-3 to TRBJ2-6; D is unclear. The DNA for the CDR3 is TGTGCCAGCAGCTCCCACGTTAGCTCTGGGGCCAACGTCCTGACTTTC. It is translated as CASSSHVSSGANVLTF.